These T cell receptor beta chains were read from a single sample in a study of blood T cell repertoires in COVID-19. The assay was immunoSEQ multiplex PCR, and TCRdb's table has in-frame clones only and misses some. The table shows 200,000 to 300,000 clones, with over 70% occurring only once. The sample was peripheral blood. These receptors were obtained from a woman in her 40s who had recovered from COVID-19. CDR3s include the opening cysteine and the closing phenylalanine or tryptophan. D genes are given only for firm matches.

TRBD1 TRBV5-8 CASSRQGAYGYTF
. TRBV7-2 CASSWGGRSYEQYF
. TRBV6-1 CASSAYPEQYF
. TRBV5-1 CASSLVGVGPNEQYF
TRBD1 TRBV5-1 CASSFPGQVGETQYF
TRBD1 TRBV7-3 CASSSNRGYEQYF
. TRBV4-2 CASSQDPGSGNTIYF
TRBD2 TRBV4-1 CASSQGLAGAGEQFF
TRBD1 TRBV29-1 CSGELVGTGTPNYGYTF
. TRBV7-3 CASSPHQAGELFF
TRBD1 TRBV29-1 CSVVRGRDEQFF
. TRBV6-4 CASSDSNTNTGELFF
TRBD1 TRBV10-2 CASSQQGNNEKLFF
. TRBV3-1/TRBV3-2 CASSQVSGNTEAFF
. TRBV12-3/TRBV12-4 CASSRGAADTQYF
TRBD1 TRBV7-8 CASSLSTGRQETQYF
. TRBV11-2 CASSLEASGPGQYF
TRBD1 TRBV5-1 CASSRGQGETYGYTF
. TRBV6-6 CASSYSRDREKLFF
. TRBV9 CASSVERARFLAKNIQYF
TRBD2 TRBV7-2 CASSLLAGGFYNEQFF
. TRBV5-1 CASSLLSVQETQYF
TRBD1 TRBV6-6 CASRGTGDFHEQFF
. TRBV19 CASSSRRENNSPLHF
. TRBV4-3 CASSQDKHLSYEQYF
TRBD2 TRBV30 CAWSLGSGYETQYF
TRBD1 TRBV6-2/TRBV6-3 CASSSKDRDAEAFF
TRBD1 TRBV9 CASSPQQGARYGYTF
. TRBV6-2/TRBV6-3 CASSYVSYNSPLHF
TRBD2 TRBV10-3 CAISGSSGAWGEQFF
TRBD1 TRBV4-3 CASSQLQGAGGYTF
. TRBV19 CASSRTTLGYEQYF
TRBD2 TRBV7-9 CASSLRGDEQFF
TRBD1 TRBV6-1 CASSPSDRGKEQYF
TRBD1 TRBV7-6 CASSPGQGYNQPQHF
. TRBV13 CASSPRQNLYGYTF
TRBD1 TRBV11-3 CASSLGGQGSLYEQFF
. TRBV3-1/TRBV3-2 CASSQGLAYSTDTQYF
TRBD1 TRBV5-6 CASSPYSGTGAYEQYF
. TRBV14 CASSQDPRRDQPQHF
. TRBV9 CASSVGALYNEQFF
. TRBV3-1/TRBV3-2 CASSNGLSNTEAFF
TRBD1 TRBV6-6 CASTQPGQGVYEQYF
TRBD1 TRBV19 CASSLSGQAPNTGELFF
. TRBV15 CATSRDSAGTNEKLFF
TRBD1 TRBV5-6 CASSPRQGRYGYTF
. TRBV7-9 CASTPGGGRGDNEQFF